The source of this T cell receptor (delta chain) is a study of Vδ1+ human thymocytes. Extracted RNA was reverse transcribed into cDNA. Pooled V-gene forward primers with one constant-region reverse primer generated the CDR3 amplicons by multiplex PCR. TCRdb reran clone calling via CATT on the multiplex PCR reads. The sample lists about 75,000 delta-chain clones, approximately 37% occurring once. The germline V gene has CDR1 GEAIGNYY and CDR2 EKD. The ends lost 3 bases at V and 0 bases at J; junction bases unmatched: 25. CDR3 size: 22 residues. Alphabeta T cells were depleted, then CD3+ Vdelta1+ Vdelta2- thymocytes were FACS-sorted. Purity of the sorted Vdelta1+ thymocytes ranged from about 96% to 99.6%. Study findings and constraints: Thymic TRG and TRD repertoires appeared highly polyclonal. The authors advised highly purified populations and single-cell validation. Despite high sort purity, about 20% of thymic T cell receptor delta sequences were Vdelta2.

The sample holds many counts of this clone. Its target is unknown. V gene TRDV2 combines with J gene TRDJ1, with 9 bases matching TRDD3. The TCR was taken from a boy under two years old who had congenital heart surgery. The specimen sequenced was Vdelta1+ gamma-delta thymocytes from the thymus. Documented subset: FACS-sorted CD3+ TCRalphabeta- TCRVdelta1+ TCRVdelta2- thymocytes. CDR3 loop: CACDPWKGPDVLGDFHTDKLIF. In DNA, the CDR3 is TGTGCCTGTGACCCCTGGAAAGGTCCCGACGTACTGGGGGACTTCCACACCGATAAACTCATCTTT.